This T cell receptor beta chain was sequenced for a study of STAT3 mutations in large granular lymphocyte leukemia. The overall study: More than half of T-LGLL patients received immunosuppressive therapy.

As to this clone: The antigen is undetermined.

Study observations and caveats: All newly emerging clones after therapy were STAT3 wild type. Suggested: STAT3 mutation was not the ancestral event for these clonal expansions. In T-cell large granular lymphocyte leukemia, about half of patients showed multiple immunodominant subclonotypes.

Each sample's TCRbeta library yielded on average around 40,000 productive templates. The table came from immunoSEQ multiplex PCR; TCRdb's copy has only in-frame clones and leaves some out. The sample holds tens of thousands of clones; around 87% are singletons and the top ten take roughly an eighth. The receptor's source is a man between 60 and 75 years old with T-cell large granular lymphocyte leukemia. Some clones in this sample may be carry-over from other donors' samples. The sequenced material came from peripheral blood mononuclear cells.

The CDR3 sequence: CASSADRQETQYF. In nucleotides, the CDR3 is TGTGCCAGCTCAGCCGACAGGCAAGAGACCCAGTACTTC. This chain connects TRBV18 to TRBJ2-5, with D possibly matching TRBD1 (6 bases). The CDR3 contains 13 residues. Germline CDR1 reads KGHSH; CDR2 reads LQKENI. V was clipped by 5 bases and J by 2 bases, with 9 bases between them.